This T cell receptor (beta chain) was profiled in a study of blood T cell repertoires in COVID-19. Only in-frame clones appear in the TCRdb table, and some are missing; sequencing was by immunoSEQ multiplex PCR. The sample carries about 83,000 clones, roughly 87% recorded once. Germline V gene lookup returns CDR1 ENHRY and CDR2 SYGVKD. The CDR3 runs 14 residues. The V and J ends lost 8 bases and 6 bases, in that order; junction bases with no gene match: 12. This clonotype was obtained from a woman aged 50 to 60 with active or convalescent COVID-19. Material: peripheral blood. The chain recombines TRBV10-3 with TRBJ1-2, with 7 bases identical to TRBD1. The CDR3 spells CAIALGQSRDGYTF. CDR3 DNA: TGTGCCATCGCCCTGGGACAGTCTCGGGATGGCTACACCTTC.